This T cell receptor beta chain was identified during a study of identical twins. Regarding this clonotype: Its antigen remains unknown.

TCRdb fed the 5' RACE reads into MiXCR, producing one record per CDR3 protein. The repertoire consists of some 710,000 distinct CDR3 sequences, with around 6.1% occurring once and the leading ten covering 1.5% to 2%. General study findings and limits: Not following the same donors, the study drew its conclusions from cross-sectional statistical analysis. Abundant beta clonotypes from cord blood bore fewer insertions; memory repertoires lacked this pattern. The models systematically underestimated how much out-of-frame TCR alpha was shared in monozygotic twins.

This CDR3 comprises 17 residues. Germline CDR1 is SGHAT and CDR2 is FQNNGV. J gave up 2 bases and V 1 base, and 5 bases lay outside the gene matches. The sequence was obtained from a man aged 18 to 35 in good health. The sequencing input was naive T cells sorted from blood. This sequence joins TRBV11-2 and TRBJ2-3; 11 bases line up with TRBD2. CDR3 coding DNA: TGTGCCAGCAGCTTAGTGGGACTAGCGGACTCCACAGATACGCAGTATTTT. It yields the protein CASSLVGLADSTDTQYF. The complete variable domain, with remaining parts taken from reference TRBV11-2 and TRBJ2-3, reads EAGVAQSPRYKIIEKRQSVAFWCNPISGHATLYWYQQILGQGPKLLIQFQNNGVVDDSQLPKDRFSAERLKGVDSTLKIQPAKLEDSAVYLCASSLVGLADSTDTQYFGPGTRLTVL.